The 15 T cell receptor beta chains presented below share a single source sample, sequenced in a study of metastatic and nonmetastatic thyroid tumors. Thyroid surgery was performed in patients who had received no treatment beforehand. TCRdb redid the clone calls on the PCR reads using MiXCR. The sample has under 25,000 clones, around 15% seen once; the top ten hold roughly 40%. The sample taken for sequencing was blood. Receptor source: a female donor with papillary thyroid cancer or a benign thyroid nodule (not recorded which). Some clones in this sample may be carry-over from other donors' samples.

This clone was seen repeatedly, ten times or more. This chain uses TRBV7-8 with TRBJ2-3; D is unclear. This CDR3 contains 13 residues. Germline values: CDR1 SGHVS, CDR2 FQNEAQ. With 4 bases removed from V and 2 bases from J, the gap between germline ends came to 7 bases. CDR3 nucleotide sequence: TGTGCCAGCAGCTCAACGAACACAGATACGCAGTATTTT. It encodes CASSSTNTDTQYF.

There are many counts of this clone. A single base separates this from a much larger clone, so it may be a read error. This chain uses TRBV28 with TRBJ2-7; D unresolved. V lost 7 bases, J lost 2 bases, and 12 bases lay in between. This CDR3 is 13 amino acids long. Per the germline V gene, CDR1 is MDHEN and CDR2 is SYDVKM. CDR3 loop: CASIRASPYEQYF. In DNA, the CDR3 is TGTGCCAGCATCCGAGCGAGCCCCTACGAGCAGTACTTC.

This clone was recorded at least ten times. This clone may be a read error of a much larger clone one base away. Distinct nucleotide sequences in the sample also encode this CDR3. This chain links TRBV28 with TRBJ1-6; D is unresolved. Per the germline V gene, CDR1 is MDHEN and CDR2 is SYDVKM. CDR3 size: 15 residues. V was trimmed by 9 bases and J by 6 bases, leaving 18 bases between them. The CDR3 protein is CASFRTGPLNSPLHF. For the CDR3, the DNA is TGTGCCAGTTTCCGGACCGGGCCCCTTAATTCACCCCTCCACTTT.

This clone has a count of ten or more. This rearrangement joins TRBV7-9 to TRBJ2-7, with 9 bases lining up with TRBD2. The V and J ends lost 4 bases and 5 bases, in that order; junction bases with no gene match: 3. Per the germline V gene, CDR1 is SEHNR and CDR2 is FQNEAQ (reference sequence). The length of the CDR3 is 13 residues. The CDR3 region has the DNA TGTGCCAGCAGCTCTAGCGGGACGAACGAGCAGTACTTC. This translates into CASSSSGTNEQYF.

This chain uses TRBV2 with TRBJ1-5; D perhaps matches TRBD1 (5 bases). V was cut by 4 bases and J by 5 bases, with 18 bases left in between. The CDR3 runs 16 residues. Germline loops: CDR1 SNHLY, CDR2 FYNNEI. DNA for the CDR3: TGTGCCAGCAGTGGGTCGGGGGAATGGAGAGATCAGCCCCAGCATTTT. It encodes CASSGSGEWRDQPQHF.

V usage is TRBV3-1 and J usage is TRBJ1-1; D ambiguous. The CDR3 has 15 amino acids. V dropped 3 bases and J dropped 5 bases, with 16 bases sitting between them. Germline V gene data show CDR1 as LGHDT and CDR2 as YNNKEL (reference sequence). The DNA for the CDR3 is TGTGCCAGCAGCCAGTGGTCAGGTCAAGGAACTGAAGCTTTCTTT. Translated: CASSQWSGQGTEAFF.

This rearrangement joins TRBV6-1 to TRBJ2-5, with TRBD2 as a possible D gene (5 bases). Germline assignment: CDR1 MNHNS and CDR2 SASEGT. V was cut by 6 bases and J by 1 base, with 9 bases left in between. The length of the CDR3 is 13 residues. The CDR3 is CASRTGSQETQYF. CDR3 nucleotides: TGTGCCAGCAGAACGGGATCCCAAGAGACCCAGTACTTC.

This chain uses TRBV7-2 with TRBJ2-7; 9 bases align to TRBD1. V trimming: 1 base; J trimming: 6 bases; junction bases outside the gene matches: 4. The germline CDR1 and CDR2 sequences are SGHTA and FQGNSA. The CDR3 runs to 14 residues. The CDR3 nucleotides read TGTGCCAGCAGCTTAGGTGGACAGGGGCGCGAGCAGTACTTC. Translated: CASSLGGQGREQYF.

This clone occurred many times. V and J are TRBV6-4 and TRBJ2-1; D might be TRBD2 (6 bases). Deletions cut 8 bases from V and 2 bases from J, with 25 bases between. This CDR3 has 18 amino acids. Germline V CDR1 and CDR2: MRHNA, SNTAGT. The CDR3: CASQEGSGSGAAYNEQFF. CDR3 DNA: TGTGCCAGCCAGGAAGGCAGTGGTAGCGGAGCAGCCTACAATGAGCAGTTCTTC.

Relative to its sample, this clone is medium-sized. The rearrangement joins TRBV20-1 to TRBJ2-7; the D gene is possibly TRBD2 (5 bases). Trimming left V 2 bases short and J 2 bases short, with 19 bases between. The germline V gene has CDR1 DFQATT and CDR2 SNEGSKA (reference sequence). This CDR3 is built from 16 residues. DNA for the CDR3: TGCAGTGCTAGATCCCTGGACCGAGCCGGGACCTACGAGCAGTACTTC. This codes for CSARSLDRAGTYEQYF.

This rearrangement joins TRBV7-2 to TRBJ2-7, with D hard to call. V was shortened by 5 bases and J by 6 bases, with 11 bases between the two germline ends. Germline CDR1 SGHTA, CDR2 FQGNSA. There are 12 residues in the CDR3. CDR3: CASSPYMGEQYF. CDR3 DNA sequence: TGTGCCAGCAGCCCATACATGGGCGAGCAGTACTTC.

This clone has a count of ten or more. This sample includes further DNA sequences coding for the same CDR3. This chain uses TRBV20-1 with TRBJ1-6; TRBD1 is a possible D gene (5 bases). Germline lookup yields CDR1 DFQATT and CDR2 SNEGSKA (reference sequence). Trimming stripped 6 bases from V and 8 bases from J, with 14 bases between. The CDR3 spans 13 residues. CDR3 bases: TGCAGTGCCAGACCCAGGGTGGATTCACCCCTCCACTTT. Protein: CSARPRVDSPLHF.

In its sample, this clone was seen many times. The CDR3 end shows no conserved phenylalanine or tryptophan, and so a read error is likely. The chain combines TRBV11-2 with TRBJ1-1, with unresolved D. From germline, CDR1 is SGHAT and CDR2 FQNNGV. The CDR3 totals 13 residues. V gave up 3 bases and J gave up 4 bases, with 9 bases separating them. The CDR3 nucleotides are TGTGCCAGCAGCTTCGACCGGGGCACTGAAGCTTTCTCT. This sequence encodes CASSFDRGTEAFS.

This clone was seen repeatedly, ten times or more. For the CDR3, the DNA is TGTGCCAGCCAGGAGCGACAGACGGACGAGCAGTACTTC. Translation: CASQERQTDEQYF. The V call is TRBV3-1, the J call TRBJ2-7; TRBD1 might be the D (5 bases). V lost 8 bases to trimming and J lost 5 bases, with 16 bases between them. The CDR3 is 13 residues long. CDR1 and CDR2 (germline): LGHDT, YNNKEL (reference sequence).

Many counts were recorded for this clone. The genes are TRBV6-2 or TRBV6-3 and TRBJ2-4, with TRBD2 matching over 14 bases. Trimming took 8 bases from V and 9 from J; bases not matched to a gene: 15. The germline V gene has CDR1 MNHEY and CDR2 SVGEGT. The CDR3 has 17 amino acids. CDR3 nucleotide sequence: TGTGCCAGCGGGTGGCCTCCGGGACTAGCGGGAGCAGGCATTCAGTACTTC. Translating it yields CASGWPPGLAGAGIQYF.